This entry concerns a single T cell receptor (beta chain). This sample was taken from a study of blood T cell repertoires in COVID-19. Study-level background: The United States, Italy and Spain were the sources of the acute and convalescent COVID-19 samples. Sources were T cells, B-cell-depleted T cells, or PBMCs; the material itself was cDNA or gDNA.

Study processing details: By means of reference gene primer amplification, nucleated cell counts were estimated. Generated by immunoSEQ multiplex PCR, the TCRdb table keeps only in-frame clones and is missing some. Clone size and the V and J calls come from that table; the DNA yielded D and trimming. The sample yields about 43,000 clones, about nine tenths seen once. The V end was cut by 6 bases, the J end by 2 bases, with 20 bases between. Germline loops: CDR1 SGHNT, CDR2 YYREEE (reference sequence). The CDR3 consists of 16 residues. The source is an elderly woman with active COVID-19. What was sequenced was peripheral blood. The genes are TRBV5-4 and TRBJ2-5; TRBD1 is a possible D gene (6 bases). In DNA, the CDR3 is TGTGCCAGCACCCCCTGGGGTACAGGGCCTCAAGAGACCCAGTACTTC. It yields the protein CASTPWGTGPQETQYF.